This TCR beta chain emerged from a study of T-cell reconstitution after alpha-beta-depleted transplantation in children. Unique molecular identifiers were incorporated during preparation of the TCRbeta library. TCRdb re-called the PCR reads through MiXCR, storing one row per CDR3 protein. The data hold fewer than 750,000 distinct CDR3 sequences, with more than 20% observed a single time. The CDR3 spans 15 residues. Germline values: CDR1 MNHNS, CDR2 SASEGT. J lost 8 bases, V lost 6 bases, and 15 bases had no gene match. This clonotype has only a few counts. The sample consisted of PBMCs, mostly from graft donor cells, taken 360 days after TCRalphabeta/CD19-depleted stem cell transplant. This sequence joins TRBV6-1 and TRBJ2-7; TRBD2 matches 8 bases. This TCR derives from a boy under two years old who had a stem cell transplant for acute myeloid leukemia, so the T cells may come from the graft donor. CDR3 in amino acids: CASSPPGTRLGQQYV. The CDR3 DNA follows: TGTGCCAGCAGCCCACCCGGGACTAGGCTAGGGCAGCAGTACGTC.